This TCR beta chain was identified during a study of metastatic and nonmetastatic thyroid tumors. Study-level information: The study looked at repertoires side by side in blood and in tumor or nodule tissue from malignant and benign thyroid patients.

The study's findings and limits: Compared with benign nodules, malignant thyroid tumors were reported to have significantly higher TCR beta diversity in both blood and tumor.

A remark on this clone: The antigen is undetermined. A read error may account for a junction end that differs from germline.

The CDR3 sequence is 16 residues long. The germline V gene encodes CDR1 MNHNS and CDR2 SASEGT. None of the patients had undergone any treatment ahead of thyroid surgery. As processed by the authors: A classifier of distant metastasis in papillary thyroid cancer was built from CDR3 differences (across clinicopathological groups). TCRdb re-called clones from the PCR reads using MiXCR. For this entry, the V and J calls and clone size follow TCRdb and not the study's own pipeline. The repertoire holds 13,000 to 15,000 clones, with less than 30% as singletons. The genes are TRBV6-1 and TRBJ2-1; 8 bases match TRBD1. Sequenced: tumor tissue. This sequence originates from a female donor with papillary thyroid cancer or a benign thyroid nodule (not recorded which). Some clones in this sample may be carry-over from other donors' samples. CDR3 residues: CASRERGQGAHNERFF. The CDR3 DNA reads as TGTGCCAGCAGGGAAAGGGGTCAGGGGGCACACAATGAGCGGTTCTTC.